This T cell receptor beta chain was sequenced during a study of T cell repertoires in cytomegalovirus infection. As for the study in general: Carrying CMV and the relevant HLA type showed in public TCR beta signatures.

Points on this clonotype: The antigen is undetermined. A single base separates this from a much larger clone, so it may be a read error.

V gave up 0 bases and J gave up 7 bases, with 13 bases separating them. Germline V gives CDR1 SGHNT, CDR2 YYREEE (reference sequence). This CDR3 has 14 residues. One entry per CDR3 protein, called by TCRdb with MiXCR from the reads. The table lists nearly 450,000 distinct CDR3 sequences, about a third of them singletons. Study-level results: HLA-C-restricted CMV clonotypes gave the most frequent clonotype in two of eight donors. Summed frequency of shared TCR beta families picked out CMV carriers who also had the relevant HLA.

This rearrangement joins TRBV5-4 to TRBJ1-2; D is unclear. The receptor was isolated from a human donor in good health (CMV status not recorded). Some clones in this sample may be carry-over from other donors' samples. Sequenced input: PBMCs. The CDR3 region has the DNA TGTGCCAGCAGCTTGGCCGTGACCGTCGTTGGCTACACCTTC. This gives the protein CASSLAVTVVGYTF.